Below, 30 T cell receptor beta chains from the same sample are listed, as sequenced in a study of blood T cell repertoires in COVID-19. This table comes from immunoSEQ multiplex PCR, and its TCRdb copy is limited to in-frame clones, with some not included. Here the sample spans 200,000 to 250,000 clones, over 75% being singletons. The sample consisted of peripheral blood. All receptors derive from a young man who had recovered from COVID-19.

The chain carries TRBV4-1 and TRBJ1-5, with D maybe TRBD1 (5 bases). This CDR3 is built from 16 residues. Germline V CDR1 and CDR2: MGHRA, YSYEKL. Trimming removed 0 bases at V and 1 base at J, with 10 bases between. The chain's CDR3 is CASSQDGGVSNQPQHF. CDR3 bases: TGCGCCAGCAGCCAAGATGGGGGGGTCAGCAATCAGCCCCAGCATTTT.

The gene calls are TRBV4-1 and TRBJ2-4; possible D gene TRBD2, 5 bases. Trimming removed 0 bases at V and 0 bases at J, with 15 bases between. The CDR3 sequence is 18 residues long. CDR1 and CDR2 (germline): MGHRA, YSYEKL. The CDR3 DNA follows: TGCGCCAGCAGCCAAGATGGAGGATTCCTAGGAGCCAAAAACATTCAGTACTTC. Translating gives CASSQDGGFLGAKNIQYF.

V usage is TRBV4-1 and J usage is TRBJ2-3; a possible D gene is TRBD1 (7 bases). The CDR3 loop spans 15 amino acids. The V end lost 1 base, the J end lost 6 bases, and 14 bases lay between the germline ends. Germline-derived CDR1 and CDR2 are MGHRA and YSYEKL. The DNA of the CDR3 is TGCGCCAGCAGCCAAGCAGGGGGGAACGCGGATACGCAGTATTTT. This gives the protein CASSQAGGNADTQYF.

The chain has TRBV11-2 and TRBJ1-2, with no clear D. This CDR3 has 14 residues. Trimming shortened V by 1 base and J by 5 bases, and 11 bases separated the two germline ends. Looked up from germline, CDR1 is SGHAT and CDR2 is FQNNGV. CDR3 in amino acids: CASSLVQLDYGYTF. The DNA of the CDR3 is TGTGCCAGCAGCTTAGTTCAATTAGATTATGGCTACACCTTC.

The chain carries TRBV18 and TRBJ2-3; TRBD2 is a possible D gene (5 bases). The CDR3 length is 15 residues. V gave up 0 bases and J gave up 5 bases, with 12 bases separating them. CDR1 and CDR2 from the germline V gene are KGHSH and LQKENI. CDR3 in DNA: TGTGCCAGCTCACCACCAAACTGGGAGAGAGATACGCAGTATTTT. Translating it yields CASSPPNWERDTQYF.

This clone has at least ten counts. CDR3 in DNA: TGTGCCAGCAGGATAGGGGGCAGCTATGGCTACACCTTC. This gives the protein CASRIGGSYGYTF. The chain combines TRBV5-4 with TRBJ1-2; 7 nucleotides align to TRBD1. Germline V gene lookup returns CDR1 SGHNT and CDR2 YYREEE (reference sequence). The V and J ends lost 5 bases and 4 bases, in that order; junction bases with no gene match: 5. This CDR3 is 13 amino acids long.

The chain carries TRBV27 and TRBJ2-5; no firm D call. This CDR3 comprises 13 residues. Germline values: CDR1 MNHEY, CDR2 SMNVEV (reference sequence). V was clipped by 3 bases and J by 1 base, with 6 bases between them. The chain's CDR3 is CASSFSLQETQYF. The DNA for the CDR3 is TGTGCCAGCAGTTTTTCTCTCCAAGAGACCCAGTACTTC.

This rearrangement joins TRBV10-2 to TRBJ1-1, with 11 bases lining up with TRBD1. V trimming: 1 base; J trimming: 12 bases; junction bases outside the gene matches: 4. CDR1 and CDR2 from the germline V gene are WSHSY and SAAADI. The CDR3 length is 13 residues. The CDR3 coding sequence is TGCGCCAGCAGTGAGTTGGACAGGGGGCGCCCTTTCTTT. Amino acid sequence: CASSELDRGRPFF.

CDR3 residues: CASGRQGNYGYTF. CDR3 DNA: TGTGCCAGCGGAAGACAGGGAAACTATGGCTACACCTTC. This chain joins TRBV2 and TRBJ1-2; 7 bases align to TRBD1. Germline V gene lookup returns CDR1 SNHLY and CDR2 FYNNEI. This CDR3 region has 13 residues. V was clipped by 8 bases and J by 2 bases; unmatched bases: 5.

The CDR3 region has the DNA TGTGCCAGCAGCCGCGGACAGGGGGCCGCATCTGAAGCTTTCTTT. Protein product: CASSRGQGAASEAFF. The chain employs TRBV4-2 and TRBJ1-1, with TRBD1 matching over 11 bases. V lost 4 bases, J lost 6 bases, and 7 bases stayed unmatched. The CDR3 consists of 15 residues. Germline V gene sequence: CDR1 LGHNA, CDR2 YNFKEQ.

V is TRBV19 and J is TRBJ2-3; D is perhaps TRBD1 (5 bases). The CDR3 has 17 amino acids. Germline assignment: CDR1 LNHDA and CDR2 SQIVND (reference sequence). V dropped 3 bases and J dropped 0 bases, with 16 bases sitting between them. CDR3: CASSMVQGSGSTDTQYF. CDR3 in DNA: TGTGCCAGTAGTATGGTGCAGGGTTCGGGTAGCACAGATACGCAGTATTTT. The full variable domain, rest sourced from reference TRBV19 and TRBJ2-3, is DGGITQSPKYLFRKEGQNVTLSCEQNLNHDAMYWYRQDPGQGLRLIYYSQIVNDFQKGDIAEGYSVSREKKESFPLTVTSAQKNPTAFYLCASSMVQGSGSTDTQYFGPGTRLTVL.

V is TRBV4-1 and J is TRBJ2-1; D may be TRBD2 (6 bases). This CDR3 has 18 residues. Germline-derived CDR1 and CDR2 are MGHRA and YSYEKL. V lost 2 bases to trimming and J lost 8 bases, with 25 bases between them. CDR3 DNA: TGCGCCAGCAGCCAACGCGTGCCCAGGGCGGGGATCGAGGATGAGCAGTTCTTC. Its protein is CASSQRVPRAGIEDEQFF.

The gene calls are TRBV13 and TRBJ1-3; D remains unclear. The CDR3 spans 15 residues. CDR1 is PRHDT, CDR2 FYEKMQ, per germline (reference sequence). V lost 6 bases and J lost 0, with 12 bases in between. CDR3 coding DNA: TGTGCCAGCAGGGCTAGCGGTATCTCTGGAAACACCATATATTTT. Translation gives CASRASGISGNTIYF.

The chain recombines TRBV27 with TRBJ2-1; weak D call: TRBD1 (5 bases). The ends were cut back, 5 bases at V and 4 bases at J, with 12 bases in the middle. The CDR3 is 14 residues long. The V gene's germline CDR1 is MNHEY and CDR2 SMNVEV (reference sequence). CDR3 bases: TGTGCCAGCAGTCCTTCGCCAGGGTACAATGAGCAGTTCTTC. This gives the protein CASSPSPGYNEQFF.

This clone was seen only once. This rearrangement joins TRBV28 to TRBJ1-4, with D unclear. Per germline, CDR1 MDHEN and CDR2 SYDVKM. CDR3 size: 13 residues. Trimming pared 7 bases from V and 12 bases from J, leaving 18 bases between. The CDR3 DNA reads TGTGCCAGCACCGAGGATACGAGTGTAGAACTGTTTTTT. It encodes CASTEDTSVELFF.

This clone was recorded only once. The chain couples TRBV18 to TRBJ2-7; the D gene is possibly TRBD1 (6 bases). Germline CDR1 KGHSH, CDR2 LQKENI. This CDR3 has 14 amino acids. Trimming left V 3 bases short and J 6 bases short, with 15 bases between. The CDR3 reads CASSPGTGSGEQYF. The CDR3 DNA sequence: TGTGCCAGCTCACCGGGAACAGGGTCTGGCGAGCAGTACTTC. The complete variable domain, with remaining parts taken from reference TRBV18 and TRBJ2-7, reads NAGVMQNPRHLVRRRGQEARLRCSPMKGHSHVYWYRQLPEEGLKFMVYLQKENIIDESGMPKERFSAEFPKEGPSILRIQQVVRGDSAAYFCASSPGTGSGEQYFGPGTRLTVT.

This clone occurred once. CDR3 DNA sequence: TGTGCCAGCAGTGAAGTGGGACAGTCTGGCTACACCTTC. Protein product: CASSEVGQSGYTF. The chain links TRBV2 to TRBJ1-2; 7 bases fit TRBD1. There are 13 residues in the CDR3. Losses at the gene ends were 1 base for V and 7 bases for J; bases not matched to a gene: 3. Germline CDR1 is SNHLY and CDR2 is FYNNEI. Using reference TRBV2 and TRBJ1-2 for the parts outside the CDR3, the full variable domain is EPEVTQTPSHQVTQMGQEVILRCVPISNHLYFYWYRQILGQKVEFLVSFYNNEISEKSEIFDDQFSVERPDGSNFTLKIRSTKLEDSAMYFCASSEVGQSGYTFGSGTRLTVV.

This clone came up a few times. The genes are TRBV6-5 and TRBJ1-1; weak D call: TRBD1 (5 bases). The CDR3 loop spans 14 amino acids. CDR1 MNHEY and CDR2 SVGAGI come from the germline V gene. V was pared by 0 bases and J by 6 bases, with 11 bases between. This CDR3 reads CASSYSNTGAEAFF. CDR3 in DNA: TGTGCCAGCAGTTACTCGAATACGGGGGCTGAAGCTTTCTTT.

The chain joins TRBV9 to TRBJ2-1; 10 bases agree with TRBD1. Germline-derived CDR1 and CDR2 are SGDLS and YYNGEE. The CDR3 length is 15 residues. The V and J ends lost 3 bases and 4 bases, in that order; junction bases with no gene match: 4. The CDR3 DNA sequence: TGTGCCAGCAGCGGCGGACAGGGGGATTACAATGAGCAGTTCTTC. It codes for CASSGGQGDYNEQFF.

The rearrangement uses TRBV9 and TRBJ2-1; D is unclear. The length of the CDR3 is 16 residues. V was shortened by 1 base and J by 1 base, with 12 bases between the two germline ends. CDR1 is SGDLS, CDR2 YYNGEE, per germline. CDR3: CASSVSGGLSYNEQFF. DNA of the CDR3: TGTGCCAGCAGCGTATCGGGTGGGTTATCCTACAATGAGCAGTTCTTC.

This clone turned up a few times. The J gene is TRBJ1-1, the V gene TRBV19; D is perhaps TRBD1 (6 bases). This CDR3 is built from 14 residues. The germline gives CDR1 LNHDA, CDR2 SQIVND (reference sequence). Trimming shortened V by 5 bases and J by 2 bases, and 12 bases separated the two germline ends. The CDR3 coding sequence is TGTGCCAGTAGTTTCAGACAGGTTAACACTGAAGCTTTCTTT. The encoded protein is CASSFRQVNTEAFF.

The genes are TRBV7-2 and TRBJ2-5; 9 positions match TRBD2. Germline V gene data show CDR1 as SGHTA and CDR2 as FQGNSA. J lost 5 bases, V lost 2 bases, and 9 bases had no gene match. CDR3 length: 16 residues. CDR3 protein: CASSLFLAGMGETQYF. The CDR3 DNA sequence: TGTGCCAGCAGCTTATTTCTAGCGGGGATGGGGGAGACCCAGTACTTC. Complete variable domain (other parts from reference TRBV7-2 and TRBJ2-5): GAGVSQSPSNKVTEKGKDVELRCDPISGHTALYWYRQSLGQGLEFLIYFQGNSAPDKSGLPSDRFSAERTGGSVSTLTIQRTQQEDSAVYLCASSLFLAGMGETQYFGPGTRLLVL.

The chain recombines TRBV20-1 with TRBJ2-3, with D tentatively TRBD1 (5 bases). This CDR3 is built from 14 residues. V was cut by 3 bases and J by 6 bases, with 16 bases left in between. From germline, CDR1 is DFQATT and CDR2 SNEGSKA (reference sequence). CDR3 residues: CSASLTGPWDTQYF. The CDR3 nucleotides read TGCAGTGCTAGTCTTACAGGACCATGGGATACGCAGTATTTT.

The rearrangement joins TRBV2 to TRBJ2-2, with D tentatively TRBD2 (5 bases). The CDR3 length is 13 residues. Trimming took 3 bases from V and 4 from J, leaving 6 bases between them. CDR1 SNHLY and CDR2 FYNNEI come from the germline V gene. Here the CDR3 DNA reads TGTGCCAGCAGTGAGGGGAGCACCGGGGAGCTGTTTTTT. It specifies CASSEGSTGELFF. Supplemented by reference TRBV2 and TRBJ2-2, the full variable domain reads EPEVTQTPSHQVTQMGQEVILRCVPISNHLYFYWYRQILGQKVEFLVSFYNNEISEKSEIFDDQFSVERPDGSNFTLKIRSTKLEDSAMYFCASSEGSTGELFFGEGSRLTVL.

This chain links TRBV5-4 with TRBJ2-2; weak D call: TRBD2 (6 bases). V was pared by 3 bases and J by 3 bases, with 9 bases between. CDR1 is SGHNT and CDR2 is YYREEE in the germline V gene (reference sequence). The CDR3 has 14 amino acids. The CDR3 DNA is TGTGCCAGCAGCTCGGACTATTACACCGGGGAGCTGTTTTTT. The encoded protein is CASSSDYYTGELFF.

This rearrangement joins TRBV6-1 to TRBJ1-2; D remains ambiguous. Trimming stripped 0 bases from V and 2 bases from J, with 7 bases between. The CDR3 runs to 14 residues. Germline CDR1 is MNHNS and CDR2 is SASEGT. The CDR3: CASSEATPNYGYTF. Written as DNA, the CDR3 is TGTGCCAGCAGTGAAGCGACACCCAACTATGGCTACACCTTC.

The chain has TRBV12-3 or TRBV12-4 and TRBJ1-3; D remains unclear. The V and J ends lost 6 bases and 2 bases respectively, with 8 bases between them. CDR3 size: 13 residues. CDR3 sequence reads: CASRQDTGNTIYF. CDR3 nucleotides: TGTGCCAGCAGACAAGACACTGGAAACACCATATATTTT.

Details on this clone: This specimen includes other DNA sequences encoding the same CDR3. The chain employs TRBV5-1 and TRBJ1-1; 8 nucleotides agree with TRBD1. The CDR3 totals 14 residues. Germline V CDR1 and CDR2: SGHRS, YFSETQ. V lost 3 bases to trimming and J lost 1 base; unmatched junction nucleotides: 2. CDR3 nucleotide sequence: TGCGCCAGCAGCTACGGACAGGGGAACACTGAAGCTTTCTTT. Encoded protein: CASSYGQGNTEAFF. The full variable domain, its missing parts supplied by reference TRBV5-1 and TRBJ1-1, is KAGVTQTPRYLIKTRGQQVTLSCSPISGHRSVSWYQQTPGQGLQFLFEYFSETQRNKGNFPGRFSGRQFSNSRSEMNVSTLELGDSALYLCASSYGQGNTEAFFGQGTRLTVV.

The CDR3 region has the DNA TGCGCCAGCAGTGAACAGGGTGGGCAAGAGACCCAGTACTTC. Residues: CASSEQGGQETQYF. The J gene is TRBJ2-5, the V gene TRBV10-2, with D possibly TRBD1 on 6 matching bases. Trimming left V 3 bases short and J 2 bases short, with 10 bases between. There are 14 residues in the CDR3. The germline V gene has CDR1 WSHSY and CDR2 SAAADI.

The chain employs TRBV7-8 and TRBJ1-2; no definite D call. Per the germline V gene, CDR1 is SGHVS and CDR2 is FQNEAQ. The V and J ends lost 5 bases and 6 bases respectively, with 10 bases between them. This CDR3 is built from 12 residues. DNA for the CDR3: TGTGCCAGCAGCCCGAGGGAGCATGGCTACACCTTC. This codes for CASSPREHGYTF.